This TCR beta chain is drawn from a study of STAT5B mutations in CD4+ large granular lymphocyte leukemia. Study-level background: Among healthy controls, a particular HLA allele went with more CDR3 'QG' motifs.

Sequencing used immunoSEQ multiplex PCR; TCRdb keeps in-frame clones, though not all of them. Here the sample spans approximately 35,000 clones, approximately 67% being singletons. The TCR originated in a human donor in good health. Sequencing was done on a sample of CD4+ T cells from blood buffy coats.

The DNA of the CDR3 is TGCGCCAGCAGCCGCAAAGGGGACAGGGAGCCGAACTATGGCTACACCTTC. Its translation is CASSRKGDREPNYGYTF. V is TRBV4-1 and J is TRBJ1-2; 9 nucleotides match TRBD1. There are 17 residues in the CDR3. J lost 2 bases, V lost 4 bases, and 11 bases had no gene match. Germline V gives CDR1 MGHRA, CDR2 YSYEKL.